A single sample gave rise to the 21 T cell receptor beta chains below, sequenced in a study of T cell responses to AZD1222 COVID-19 vaccine. TCRdb keeps only in-frame clones here, not all; method: immunoSEQ multiplex PCR. The sample includes roughly 130,000 clones, 80% to 90% seen only once; the top ten take around 1.6%. Sequenced material: peripheral blood, taken on day 0 of AZD1222 vaccination. The origin of the receptors is an adult in good health.

This chain joins TRBV7-2 and TRBJ1-6; a weak D match, TRBD1 (6 bases). The CDR3 is made up of 18 amino acids. V was shortened by 3 bases and J by 0 bases, with 15 bases between the two germline ends. In germline, CDR1 is SGHTA, CDR2 FQGNSA. The CDR3 DNA reads as TGTGCCAGCAGCTTGGGGGCAAGCTTAAGCTCCTATAATTCACCCCTCCACTTT. Residues: CASSLGASLSSYNSPLHF.

The chain is built from TRBV7-7 and TRBJ2-5; 11 bases fit TRBD1. Trimming cost V 3 bases and J 4 bases; bases outside gene matches: 1. The CDR3 is 14 residues long. Germline V gene data show CDR1 as SSHAT and CDR2 as FNYEAQ (reference sequence). CDR3 loop: CASSLGTGGETQYF. In DNA, the CDR3 is TGTGCCAGCAGCTTGGGGACAGGGGGAGAGACCCAGTACTTC.

V is TRBV5-1 and J is TRBJ1-3; D is unclear. Deletions cut 2 bases from V and 4 bases from J, with 13 bases between. This CDR3 region has 15 residues. Germline assignment: CDR1 SGHRS and CDR2 YFSETQ. The CDR3 nucleotides read TGCGCCAGCAGCTTAACGGGCGGAACAGGAAACACCATATATTTT. Protein sequence: CASSLTGGTGNTIYF.

The chain has TRBV5-4 and TRBJ1-4; possibly TRBD1 for D (5 bases). Germline V gene data show CDR1 as SGHNT and CDR2 as YYREEE (reference sequence). V gave up 1 base and J gave up 11 bases, with 12 bases separating them. The CDR3 covers 13 residues. CDR3 region: CASSLRGRGKLFF. The CDR3 DNA reads TGTGCCAGCAGCTTGCGGGGACGGGGGAAACTGTTTTTT.

The chain has TRBV18 and TRBJ1-6, with D possibly TRBD1 on 5 matching bases. This CDR3 is built from 16 residues. Trimming stripped 0 bases from V and 7 bases from J, with 13 bases between. Germline-derived CDR1 and CDR2 are KGHSH and LQKENI. The CDR3 sequence: CASSPPSGPPNSPLHF. CDR3 sequence (DNA): TGTGCCAGCTCACCACCCTCGGGACCTCCGAATTCACCCCTCCACTTT.

This sequence joins TRBV30 and TRBJ1-2; D is uncertain. Trimming took 3 bases from V and 6 from J, leaving 11 bases between them. CDR1 and CDR2 from the germline V gene are GTSNPN and SVGIG (reference sequence). This CDR3 has 12 residues. CDR3 residues: CAWSLLGNGYTF. Written as DNA, the CDR3 is TGTGCCTGGAGCCTATTGGGGAATGGCTACACCTTC.

This sequence joins TRBV29-1 and TRBJ2-2, with 8 bases identical to TRBD1. Trimming took 4 bases from V and 5 from J; bases not matched to a gene: 9. The germline V gene encodes CDR1 SQVTM and CDR2 ANQGSEA. The CDR3 runs to 15 residues. The CDR3 reads CSVGGSRGQTGELFF. The CDR3 bases are TGCAGCGTTGGAGGGAGCAGGGGGCAAACCGGGGAGCTGTTTTTT.

This chain connects TRBV27 to TRBJ1-2, with 9 bases fitting TRBD1. J gave up 7 bases and V 3 bases, and 12 bases lay outside the gene matches. There are 16 residues in the CDR3. CDR1 is MNHEY, CDR2 SMNVEV, per germline (reference sequence). CDR3 residues: CASSFTSGTGIGGYTF. In nucleotides, the CDR3 is TGTGCCAGCAGTTTCACTTCCGGGACAGGGATCGGTGGCTACACCTTC.

The genes are TRBV6-6 and TRBJ2-2; no clear D. The V end was cut by 4 bases, the J end by 5 bases, with 5 bases between. The CDR3 runs 12 residues. Germline CDR1 and CDR2: MNHNY and SVGAGI (reference sequence). This chain's CDR3 is CASSSKTGELFF. In nucleotides, the CDR3 is TGTGCCAGCAGTTCAAAAACCGGGGAGCTGTTTTTT.

The rearrangement links TRBV19 to TRBJ2-7, with 10 bases lining up with TRBD1. Trimming took 5 bases from V and 2 from J; bases not matched to a gene: 3. This CDR3 region has 14 residues. Per germline, CDR1 LNHDA and CDR2 SQIVND (reference sequence). CDR3 residues: CASSPGQGPYEQYF. CDR3 nucleotide sequence: TGTGCCAGTAGTCCGGGACAGGGGCCCTACGAGCAGTACTTC. Full variable domain (outside the CDR3, taken from reference TRBV19 and TRBJ2-7): DGGITQSPKYLFRKEGQNVTLSCEQNLNHDAMYWYRQDPGQGLRLIYYSQIVNDFQKGDIAEGYSVSREKKESFPLTVTSAQKNPTAFYLCASSPGQGPYEQYFGPGTRLTVT.

CDR3 nucleotides: TGTGCCAGCAGCTTAGTCGGGGATTCAACCTACGAGCAGTACTTC. It specifies CASSLVGDSTYEQYF. The genes are TRBV7-9 and TRBJ2-7, with D maybe TRBD2 (5 bases). The V gene lost 1 base and the J gene lost 2 bases, with 12 bases spanning the gap. Germline-derived CDR1 and CDR2 are SEHNR and FQNEAQ (reference sequence). The CDR3 has 15 residues.

This sequence joins TRBV7-2 and TRBJ1-6; unclear D gene. Germline loops: CDR1 SGHTA, CDR2 FQGNSA. V was shortened by 5 bases and J by 7 bases, with 6 bases between the two germline ends. The CDR3 contains 12 residues. As DNA, the CDR3 is TGTGCCAGCAGCCCAAAAAATTCACCCCTCCACTTT. Protein: CASSPKNSPLHF. Filled out from reference TRBV7-2 and TRBJ1-6, the complete variable domain reads GAGVSQSPSNKVTEKGKDVELRCDPISGHTALYWYRQSLGQGLEFLIYFQGNSAPDKSGLPSDRFSAERTGGSVSTLTIQRTQQEDSAVYLCASSPKNSPLHFGNGTRLTVT.

V gene TRBV5-5 combines with J gene TRBJ1-3, with D hard to call. CDR3 length: 16 residues. The germline V and J ends were trimmed by 4 bases and 2 bases, with 16 bases remaining between them. The germline V gene encodes CDR1 SGHKS and CDR2 YYEKEE (reference sequence). CDR3 protein: CASSPLGQVAGNTIYF. As DNA, the CDR3 is TGTGCCAGCAGCCCCCTGGGTCAGGTCGCTGGAAACACCATATATTTT. The full variable domain, completed using reference TRBV5-5 and TRBJ1-3, is DAGVTQSPTHLIKTRGQQVTLRCSPISGHKSVSWYQQVLGQGPQFIFQYYEKEERGRGNFPDRFSARQFPNYSSELNVNALLLGDSALYLCASSPLGQVAGNTIYFGEGSWLTVV.

This chain joins TRBV3-1 (or the pseudogene TRBV3-2) and TRBJ2-2; 8 nucleotides align to TRBD2. After removal of 5 bases from V and 7 bases from J, the junction contained 9 bases not matched to a gene. The CDR3 length is 15 residues. From germline, CDR1 is LGHDT and CDR2 YNNKEL (reference sequence). CDR3 residues: CASSSPTSASGELFF. As DNA, the CDR3 is TGTGCCAGCAGCTCCCCGACTAGCGCTAGCGGGGAGCTGTTTTTT.

The rearrangement links TRBV30 to TRBJ1-2, with a possible D match to TRBD1 (6 bases). This CDR3 is built from 14 residues. Trimming removed 3 bases from V and 8 bases from J, with 19 bases in between. Germline lookup yields CDR1 GTSNPN and CDR2 SVGIG (reference sequence). This CDR3 reads CAWRGAGNLGGYTF. The CDR3, as DNA: TGTGCCTGGAGGGGGGCGGGGAACCTGGGAGGCTACACCTTC.

The chain couples TRBV5-8 to TRBJ1-2; tentative D call: TRBD1 (5 bases). Trimming removed 4 bases at V and 2 bases at J, with 9 bases between. Germline V lookup: CDR1 SGHTS, CDR2 YDEGEE. The CDR3 loop spans 13 amino acids. The CDR3 nucleotides read TGTGCCAGCAGCCCGGGGGGGAACTATGGCTACACCTTC. This encodes CASSPGGNYGYTF.

The chain joins TRBV20-1 to TRBJ1-1, with D possibly matching TRBD1 (5 bases). This CDR3 has 14 amino acids. Germline V CDR1 and CDR2: DFQATT, SNEGSKA (reference sequence). V was pared by 3 bases and J by 0 bases, with 11 bases between. This CDR3 reads CSASRGPMNTEAFF. The CDR3 region has the DNA TGCAGTGCTAGTAGGGGACCCATGAACACTGAAGCTTTCTTT.

This clone occurred once. The chain couples TRBV5-6 to TRBJ2-7; perhaps D is TRBD1 or TRBD2 (5 bases each). The ends were cut back, 2 bases at V and 0 bases at J, with 12 bases in the middle. The V gene's germline CDR1 is SGHDT and CDR2 YYEEEE. CDR3 length: 15 amino acids. This CDR3 is CASSFRAGSSYEQYF. CDR3 nucleotides: TGTGCCAGCAGCTTCCGGGCAGGGAGCTCCTACGAGCAGTACTTC.

The chain links TRBV7-3 to TRBJ2-1, with TRBD2 identical over 9 bases. This CDR3 has 16 amino acids. The trim removed 4 bases at V and 2 bases at J, leaving 6 bases unmatched. CDR1 is SGHTA and CDR2 is FQGTGA in the germline V gene. CDR3 sequence reads: CASSSYASGTYNEQFF. The CDR3 nucleotides read TGTGCCAGCAGCTCATACGCTAGCGGGACCTACAATGAGCAGTTCTTC.

This chain links TRBV4-1 with TRBJ2-7; 13 nucleotides match TRBD2. The ends lost 5 bases at V and 4 bases at J; junction bases unmatched: 11. Germline assignment: CDR1 MGHRA and CDR2 YSYEKL. This CDR3 spans 17 amino acids. The CDR3 DNA reads as TGCGCCAGCAGCACGGGTTCCAGGACTAGCGGGGGATACGAGCAGTACTTC. Translation gives CASSTGSRTSGGYEQYF.

The genes are TRBV2 and TRBJ1-2, with D unresolved. With 1 base removed from V and 6 bases from J, the gap between germline ends came to 9 bases. Germline values: CDR1 SNHLY, CDR2 FYNNEI. CDR3 length: 13 amino acids. The CDR3 region is CASSEGERHGYTF. In DNA, the CDR3 is TGTGCCAGCAGTGAAGGGGAGCGGCATGGCTACACCTTC.